The 9 T cell receptor beta chains below were found in one sample sequenced in a study of CD8 T cells in ankylosing spondylitis. Each CDR3 protein gets one entry after TCRdb re-called the 5' RACE reads with MiXCR. The data contain roughly 160,000 distinct CDR3 sequences, around 10% of them singletons. Sample: blood, either unsorted or a sorted T cell fraction (not recorded which). The receptors originated from a male donor with ankylosing spondylitis or in good health (not recorded which).

The table lists this clonotype with a few counts. The chain couples TRBV3-1 to TRBJ2-7, with D maybe TRBD2 (5 bases). This CDR3 has 11 residues. Deletions cut 3 bases from V and 6 bases from J, with 6 bases between. CDR1 and CDR2 (germline): LGHDT, YNNKEL (reference sequence). The CDR3 region is CASSQTIEQYF. Written as DNA, the CDR3 is TGTGCCAGCAGCCAGACTATCGAGCAGTACTTC.

V gene TRBV12-3 or TRBV12-4 combines with J gene TRBJ2-5; 10 nucleotides align to TRBD2. J gave up 3 bases and V 6 bases, and 7 bases lay outside the gene matches. The CDR3 consists of 15 residues. CDR3: CASSPSGGWEETQYF. CDR3 nucleotide sequence: TGTGCCAGCAGCCCTAGCGGGGGCTGGGAAGAGACCCAGTACTTC.

This clonotype was detected ten times or more. The genes are TRBV13 and TRBJ2-1; 15 nucleotides line up with TRBD2. CDR1 is PRHDT, CDR2 FYEKMQ, per germline (reference sequence). The ends lost 5 bases at V and 1 base at J; junction bases unmatched: 12. This CDR3 is built from 20 residues. The CDR3 nucleotides read TGTGCCAGCAGCCATTATACTCGGACTAGCGGGAGGGGGTCCTACAATGAGCAGTTCTTC. This gives the protein CASSHYTRTSGRGSYNEQFF.

This clonotype was found many times. V and J are TRBV20-1 and TRBJ2-4, with 12 bases matching TRBD2. The CDR3 loop spans 17 amino acids. Germline CDR1 DFQATT, CDR2 SNEGSKA (reference sequence). Trimming took 3 bases from V and 2 from J; bases not matched to a gene: 8. The CDR3 region is CSASRLAGDVTKNIQYF. For the CDR3, the DNA is TGCAGTGCTAGTAGACTAGCGGGAGATGTAACCAAAAACATTCAGTACTTC.

A remark on this clonotype: It may be a read error: a sequence one base away is much more abundant. This chain's CDR3 is CANTFGGEIYGYTF. The CDR3 coding sequence is TGTGCCAACACGTTCGGAGGAGAGATCTATGGCTACACCTTC. The J gene is TRBJ1-2, the V gene TRBV12-3 or TRBV12-4; D is uncertain. CDR3 length equals 14 residues. The V end lost 10 bases, the J end lost 4 bases, and 19 bases lay between the germline ends.

This chain joins TRBV12-3 or TRBV12-4 and TRBJ1-2; D not certain. Trimming took 5 bases from V and 8 from J, leaving 12 bases between them. This CDR3 is 12 amino acids long. CDR3 loop: CASSPRPGGYTF. The CDR3 DNA reads TGTGCCAGCAGTCCACGGCCGGGGGGCTACACCTTC.

This clonotype appeared a few times. The gene calls are TRBV29-1 and TRBJ2-7, with D perhaps TRBD2 (6 bases). CDR3 length: 13 residues. The germline CDR1 and CDR2 sequences are SQVTM and ANQGSEA. V was cut by 6 bases and J by 2 bases, with 14 bases left in between. The CDR3 sequence: CSVAGLSAYEQYF. The CDR3 DNA reads TGCAGCGTCGCGGGACTTAGCGCCTACGAGCAGTACTTC.

This rearrangement joins TRBV18 to TRBJ1-1; D gene unclear. The V end was cut by 3 bases, the J end by 5 bases, with 16 bases between. Germline CDR1 KGHSH, CDR2 LQKENI. This CDR3 has 15 residues. This chain's CDR3 is CASSPWSLGRTEAFF. The CDR3 nucleotides read TGTGCCAGCTCACCCTGGAGCCTTGGTAGAACTGAAGCTTTCTTT.

This clonotype was seen a handful of times. V is TRBV20-1 and J is TRBJ2-7, with TRBD2 identical over 8 bases. In germline, CDR1 is DFQATT, CDR2 SNEGSKA (reference sequence). V trimming: 0 bases; J trimming: 3 bases; junction bases outside the gene matches: 7. This CDR3 has 15 amino acids. The CDR3 DNA reads as TGCAGTGCTAGAGATCCCTTAGCGGGGAGCTACGAGCAGTACTTC. This translates into CSARDPLAGSYEQYF.